This TCR beta chain stems from a study of T cell responses to AZD1222 COVID-19 vaccine (dated by TCRdb to about 2021). Describing the broader study: Because spike-specific TCR depth and breadth did not differ between the two schedules, AZD1222 recipients who got a second dose at roughly 4 weeks were pooled with those who got a second dose at roughly 12 weeks. TCR sequencing covered about 230 trial participants: 200 to 220 given two doses of AZD1222 and about 26 given two doses of MenACWY control vaccine. Trial participants were enrolled by age into subgroups of 18-55, 56-69 and 70-plus years, and about 150, 27 and 61 TCR-sequenced participants, respectively, were included in these subgroups.

The CDR3 regions of human TCRbeta chains were subjected to immunosequencing. Per the source publication's procedure: TCRs in the repertoires were matched against a reference library of SARS-CoV-2-specific TCRs that had been generated with the MIRA antigen-specificity platform. Breadth meant the fraction of unique TCRs that were SARS-CoV-2-associated, whereas depth meant the fraction of total T cells that were SARS-CoV-2-associated. Each spike-specific TCR was assigned to its reactive spike region and to a CD4 or CD8 class using the MIRA data. Log10-transformed breadth and depth values were compared by one-way ANOVA with Sidak's multiple comparisons tests. The source is immuneACCESS, and TCRdb retained only in-frame sequences with V and J called. Part of the clones is not carried over; for the studies checked, unresolved V genes explain less than half of this, and the remainder is unexplained. V, J and clone size derive from that table, while D and trimming were established from the DNA sequence. The sample has about 97,000 clones on record, about 88% of them singletons. Roughly 3% of the sample belongs to the ten largest clones.

From cysteine to phenylalanine, the CDR3 is 13 amino acids long. Just CDR3 DNA is preserved here, 39 bases in frame from base 1. CDR1 LNHDA and CDR2 SQIVND were looked up in the germline V gene (reference sequence). V is cut by 5 bases and J by 9 bases, and the space between the germline ends is 11 bases. Overall study outcomes, separate from this receptor: Nearly half of unique spike-specific TCRs reportedly recognized epitopes outside regions mutated in the B.1.351 and B.1.1.7 variants. Conclusions about previously exposed vaccinees are limited because only six or seven AZD1222 recipients were SARS-CoV-2 seropositive at baseline. In the small 56-69-year group, the increase in depth fell short of significance, most likely because of low power. The whole spike protein was spanned by vaccine-associated CD4 TCRs, and dominant responses were seen in regions 160-218 and 743-854. Because no samples from the day 14 peak response were available, repertoires could be characterized only after the peak T cell response. A significant rise in spike-specific TCR breadth and depth was observed after two AZD1222 doses relative to day 0 and relative to MenACWY recipients. Participants were mostly white British and included more females than males, and it was suggested by the authors that clonal diversity may have been underestimated.

The sample's time point label is to be understood as: baseline before first vaccination. Vaccinee samples were obtained from the UK trials COV001 and COV002, which included a single-blind randomized controlled phase 2/3 trial of AZD1222 (ChAdOx1 nCoV-19) in healthy adults. For TCRbeta chain sequencing, PBMC samples from trial participants were taken at day 0 and at day 28 after the second dose. Notes on this clone: Its cognate antigen has yet to be identified. Qualities for individual bases were not recorded, and no much larger clone is one base off.

The V and J segments used are TRBV19 and TRBJ1-6, with no confidently assigned D gene. The receptor's source is an adult in good health. Source: peripheral blood, taken on day 0 of AZD1222 vaccination. The DNA sequence reads TGTGCCAGTAGTCAAGAGAGTGGTTCACCCCTCCACTTT. This translates into CASSQESGSPLHF.